This entry lists 8 T cell receptor beta chains sequenced from one sample in a study of blood T cell repertoires in COVID-19. Produced via immunoSEQ multiplex PCR; TCRdb's table is partial and in-frame only. The repertoire holds about 78,000 clones, with under 80% as singletons. Sequencing used peripheral blood. Every receptor here comes from a human donor in a cohort sampled during active COVID-19.

The chain links TRBV5-1 to TRBJ2-5, with 10 bases aligning to TRBD2. This CDR3 spans 17 amino acids. Germline-derived CDR1 and CDR2 are SGHRS and YFSETQ. Trimming cost V 0 bases and J 4 bases; bases outside gene matches: 9. As DNA, the CDR3 is TGCGCCAGCAGCTTGGGTGTAAGACTAGCGGGCGTAGAGACCCAGTACTTC. Encoded protein: CASSLGVRLAGVETQYF.

The rearrangement uses TRBV5-1 and TRBJ2-1, with TRBD2 matching over 9 bases. The V gene end was trimmed by 5 bases and the J gene end by 2 bases; junction bases not matched to a gene: 8. Germline values: CDR1 SGHRS, CDR2 YFSETQ. This CDR3 contains 16 residues. In nucleotides, the CDR3 is TGCGCCAGCAGAAGGAGCGGGGGGACCACCTACAATGAGCAGTTCTTC. The encoded protein is CASRRSGGTTYNEQFF.

The chain combines TRBV3-1 (or the pseudogene TRBV3-2) with TRBJ1-5; no firm D call. The CDR3 totals 13 residues. Trimming stripped 1 base from V and 11 bases from J, with 12 bases between. Germline V lookup: CDR1 LGHDT, CDR2 YNNKEL (reference sequence). CDR3 in DNA: TGTGCCAGCAGCCAAGCCGGTACCGGGACCCAGCATTTT. It translates to CASSQAGTGTQHF.

The chain recombines TRBV13 with TRBJ1-2; D is perhaps TRBD1 (5 bases). The CDR3 has 17 residues. From germline, CDR1 is PRHDT and CDR2 FYEKMQ (reference sequence). V lost 1 base to trimming and J lost 1 base, with 16 bases between them. CDR3 region: CASSLDGGRAFNYGYTF. CDR3 bases: TGTGCCAGCAGCTTAGACGGCGGCAGGGCCTTTAACTATGGCTACACCTTC.

The chain recombines TRBV5-4 with TRBJ2-1; D is unclear. Between the trimmed V and J ends, which lost 0 bases and 8 bases, there was a span of 15 bases. The CDR3 loop spans 15 amino acids. Germline CDR1 reads SGHNT; CDR2 reads YYREEE (reference sequence). CDR3 protein: CASSLVDGTMYEQFF. CDR3 DNA: TGTGCCAGCAGCTTGGTTGATGGCACAATGTATGAGCAGTTCTTC.

This clone was recorded a few times. The chain carries TRBV7-9 and TRBJ2-7, with 8 bases that match TRBD1. V was clipped by 4 bases and J by 6 bases; unmatched bases: 14. This CDR3 has 16 amino acids. Germline V gene data show CDR1 as SEHNR and CDR2 as FQNEAQ (reference sequence). The CDR3 here is CASSSSKAGTGSEQYF. CDR3 DNA: TGTGCCAGCAGCTCCTCGAAAGCCGGGACAGGCAGCGAGCAGTACTTC. Looking up the rest from reference TRBV7-9 and TRBJ2-7 gives the full variable domain: DTGVSQNPRHKITKRGQNVTFRCDPISEHNRLYWYRQTLGQGPEFLTYFQNEAQLEKSRLLSDRFSAERPKGSFSTLEIQRTEQGDSAMYLCASSSSKAGTGSEQYFGPGTRLTVT.

The chain combines TRBV5-1 with TRBJ2-2; D may be TRBD1 (5 bases). CDR3 length: 14 residues. Germline CDR1 and CDR2: SGHRS and YFSETQ. Trimming removed 1 base from V and 1 base from J, with 5 bases in between. The CDR3 DNA sequence: TGCGCCAGCAGCTTGCAGGGGAACACCGGGGAGCTGTTTTTT. Translation gives CASSLQGNTGELFF.

This clone was detected only a few times. Here the CDR3 DNA reads TGTGCCACCCTTAGACAGGGGGCGACCACTGAAGCTTTCTTT. Protein sequence: CATLRQGATTEAFF. The rearrangement links TRBV6-5 to TRBJ1-1; 10 nucleotides align to TRBD1. The V gene's germline CDR1 is MNHEY and CDR2 SVGAGI. V was pared by 10 bases and J by 4 bases, with 9 bases of the junction left unmatched. There are 14 residues in the CDR3.